This T cell receptor beta chain was recorded in a study of blood T cell repertoires in COVID-19. This clone appeared a single time. Germline CDR1 is SEHNR and CDR2 is FQNEAQ (reference sequence). The CDR3 runs to 14 residues. V lost 1 base and J 8 bases, leaving 11 bases between the germline ends. Method: immunoSEQ multiplex PCR; TCRdb's copy keeps in-frame clones and lacks some. The repertoire holds approximately 200,000 clones, with roughly 80% as singletons. This TCR derives from a woman in her twenties or thirties with acute or convalescent COVID-19. Sequenced input: peripheral blood. This chain joins TRBV7-9 and TRBJ1-4; unclear D gene. The CDR3 DNA sequence: TGTGCCAGCAGCTTAGTGGTGGAGGGAGAAAAACTGTTTTTT. Residues: CASSLVVEGEKLFF.